Shown below are 23 T cell receptor beta chains from a single sample sequenced in a study of blood T cells in healthy people across ages. Primers used in a second PCR of about 6 to 11 cycles were a sample-barcoded 5' primer and a J-beta primer mix. TCRdb processed the 5' RACE reads anew with MiXCR; each CDR3 protein has one entry. The repertoire holds about 700,000 distinct CDR3 sequences, with roughly 32% as singletons. Input material: blood. These receptors all come from a woman older than 75 in good health.

Points on this clonotype: An end of the junction differs from the germline gene, which may be a read error. The chain combines TRBV3-1 with TRBJ1-6; D uncertain. CDR1 LGHDT and CDR2 YNNKEL come from the germline V gene (reference sequence). The CDR3 contains 16 residues. CDR3 in amino acids: CVSSQGTWPGSDALHF. CDR3 DNA: TGTGTCAGCAGCCAAGGAACATGGCCGGGCTCAGACGCCCTCCACTTT.

Ten or more counts support this clonotype. The chain employs TRBV7-2 and TRBJ1-1; no definite D call. The CDR3 runs to 16 residues. Germline V gene data show CDR1 as SGHTA and CDR2 as FQGNSA. Trimming removed 5 bases at V and 7 bases at J, with 23 bases between. The CDR3 DNA is TGTGCCAGCAGCCTGAGAAAGGACGGGGTGAGAGGTGAAGCTTTCTTT. Protein sequence: CASSLRKDGVRGEAFF.

The table lists this clonotype with a few counts. The chain joins TRBV6-5 to TRBJ2-7; 7 nucleotides align to TRBD2. Germline lookup yields CDR1 MNHEY and CDR2 SVGAGI. The CDR3 has 15 amino acids. The J segment lost 6 bases and the V segment lost 2 bases, leaving 10 bases of the junction unmatched. The CDR3 DNA follows: TGTGCCAGCAGTTACGCCGGGGGGTTCCGGGCCGAGCAGTACTTC. It translates to CASSYAGGFRAEQYF.

The chain recombines TRBV12-3 or TRBV12-4 with TRBJ2-1, with 14 bases matching TRBD2. The length of the CDR3 is 15 residues. V lost 5 bases, J lost 7 bases, and 4 bases stayed unmatched. CDR3 in DNA: TGTGCCAGCAGTGCGGGACTAGCGGGAGAGAATGAGCAGTTCTTC. It codes for CASSAGLAGENEQFF.

This clonotype was picked up many times. The J gene is TRBJ1-2, the V gene TRBV6-5, with a possible D match to TRBD1 (6 bases). The CDR3 has 13 amino acids. The V gene lost 3 bases and the J gene lost 8 bases, with 13 bases spanning the gap. CDR1 MNHEY and CDR2 SVGAGI come from the germline V gene. The CDR3 sequence: CASSYWGGRGYTF. The CDR3 bases are TGTGCCAGCAGTTATTGGGGGGGGCGCGGCTACACCTTC.

This clonotype appeared many times. This sequence joins TRBV4-2 and TRBJ2-1, with D possibly being TRBD2 (7 bases). Trimming took off 2 bases at V and 6 bases at J, with 20 bases between the two ends. Per germline, CDR1 LGHNA and CDR2 YNFKEQ. This CDR3 is 17 amino acids long. The CDR3 sequence is CASSQFPWGGAGNEQFF. The CDR3 nucleotides read TGTGCCAGCAGCCAATTCCCGTGGGGGGGGGCCGGCAATGAGCAGTTCTTC.

V gene TRBV27 combines with J gene TRBJ1-1; D not certain. The CDR3 contains 13 residues. CDR1 MNHEY and CDR2 SMNVEV come from the germline V gene (reference sequence). V was clipped by 11 bases and J by 2 bases, with 15 bases between them. The CDR3 DNA is TGTGCCTCCAAGCCGAGACACAACACTGAAGCTTTCTTT. This codes for CASKPRHNTEAFF.

This clonotype was observed many times. The rearrangement links TRBV5-4 to TRBJ2-3, with D tentatively TRBD1 or TRBD2 (5 bases each). Germline CDR1 SGHNT, CDR2 YYREEE (reference sequence). Trimming left V 2 bases short and J 6 bases short, with 22 bases between. The CDR3 is 17 residues long. Here the CDR3 reads CASSFPGPQTSADTQYF. CDR3 coding DNA: TGTGCCAGCAGCTTCCCGGGACCTCAAACAAGCGCGGATACGCAGTATTTT.

This chain connects TRBV9 to TRBJ2-7; D tentatively reads TRBD1 or TRBD2 (6 bases each). The CDR3 has 15 residues. Germline CDR1 and CDR2: SGDLS and YYNGEE. V was pared by 4 bases and J by 2 bases, with 16 bases between. The CDR3 region has the DNA TGTGCCAGCAGCCCGGGGGCAAAGGGGACCTACGAGCAGTACTTC. Amino acids: CASSPGAKGTYEQYF.

This clonotype was seen ten or more times. J is TRBJ2-1 and V is TRBV5-1, with 13 positions matching TRBD2. Germline V gives CDR1 SGHRS, CDR2 YFSETQ. CDR3 length: 15 residues. After removal of 6 bases from V and 2 bases from J, the junction contained 2 bases not matched to a gene. As DNA, the CDR3 is TGCGCCAGCAAGGGGACTAGCGGGGCCTACAATGAGCAGTTCTTC. Its translation: CASKGTSGAYNEQFF.

This chain connects TRBV25-1 to TRBJ1-1; D is undetermined. There are 11 residues in the CDR3. CDR1 and CDR2 from the germline V gene are MGHDK and SYGVNS. The ends were cut back, 4 bases at V and 2 bases at J, with 2 bases in the middle. The CDR3 is CASSGNTEAFF. The CDR3 region has the DNA TGTGCCAGCAGTGGAAACACTGAAGCTTTCTTT.

There are many counts of this clonotype. The rearrangement links TRBV5-1 to TRBJ2-3; D might be TRBD1 or TRBD2, each matching 5 bases. Germline lookup yields CDR1 SGHRS and CDR2 YFSETQ. This CDR3 region has 15 residues. The V gene lost 0 bases and the J gene lost 1 base, with 9 bases spanning the gap. The CDR3 sequence: CASSLALGGTDTQYF. In nucleotides, the CDR3 is TGCGCCAGCAGCTTGGCCCTGGGGGGCACAGATACGCAGTATTTT.

This clonotype was seen a handful of times. The chain has TRBV25-1 and TRBJ1-3; tentative D call: TRBD1 (6 bases). V was pared by 1 base and J by 0 bases, with 10 bases between. The germline CDR1 and CDR2 sequences are MGHDK and SYGVNS. The CDR3 runs 16 residues. This chain's CDR3 is CASSELGGVSGNTIYF. The CDR3 region has the DNA TGTGCCAGCAGTGAATTGGGGGGCGTCTCTGGAAACACCATATATTTT.

This clonotype was picked up many times. The chain links TRBV20-1 to TRBJ2-7; 10 bases map to TRBD2. CDR1 and CDR2 from the germline V gene are DFQATT and SNEGSKA (reference sequence). The CDR3 runs 14 residues. V lost 0 bases and J lost 2; bases outside the gene matches: 1. CDR3 DNA: TGCAGTGCTAGAGATACTAGCGGGACCTACGAGCAGTACTTC. Protein sequence: CSARDTSGTYEQYF.

A few counts support this clonotype. The chain has TRBV25-1 and TRBJ1-6; 9 bases map to TRBD1. The trim removed 1 base at V and 10 bases at J, leaving 8 bases unmatched. CDR1 MGHDK and CDR2 SYGVNS come from the germline V gene. The CDR3 has 16 residues. The CDR3 reads CASSEWGQGHSSPLHF. The CDR3 region has the DNA TGTGCCAGCAGTGAATGGGGACAGGGCCACAGCTCACCCCTCCACTTT.

For this clonotype: A much larger clone differs by one base, so this may be a read error. The chain uses TRBV27 and TRBJ2-3; D is possibly TRBD2 (7 bases). Trimming removed 5 bases from V and 4 bases from J, with 16 bases in between. Germline assignment: CDR1 MNHEY and CDR2 SMNVEV (reference sequence). The CDR3 is made up of 15 amino acids. The CDR3 reads CASSNRGAPADTQYF. In DNA, the CDR3 is TGTGCCAGCAGTAACCGGGGGGCACCCGCAGATACGCAGTATTTT.

This clonotype was picked up many times. This chain links TRBV28 with TRBJ1-2; D is uncertain. V shed 11 bases and J shed 0 bases, with 10 bases lying between them. Germline V gives CDR1 MDHEN, CDR2 SYDVKM. There are 12 residues in the CDR3. CDR3: CAARQTNYGYTF. CDR3 nucleotides: TGTGCCGCCCGGCAGACTAACTATGGCTACACCTTC.

This clonotype was observed a single time. This may be a read error, as it is one base from a much larger clone. This chain joins TRBV12-3 or TRBV12-4 and TRBJ2-3; the D gene is possibly TRBD1 (6 bases). This CDR3 comprises 15 residues. The V gene lost 4 bases and the J gene lost 0 bases, with 11 bases spanning the gap. CDR3 region: CASSCPGQSTDTQYF. CDR3 bases: TGTGCCAGCAGTTGCCCCGGACAGAGCACAGATACGCAGTATTTT.

This clonotype was picked up many times. The V call is TRBV7-9, the J call TRBJ2-7; perhaps D is TRBD1 or TRBD2 (5 bases each). V gave up 5 bases and J gave up 5 bases, with 16 bases separating them. The CDR3 is made up of 14 amino acids. CDR1 is SEHNR, CDR2 FQNEAQ, per germline (reference sequence). The CDR3 coding sequence is TGTGCCAGCAGCGGGGACGGGTATGGGCACGAGCAGTACTTC. This gives the protein CASSGDGYGHEQYF.

The gene calls are TRBV7-9 and TRBJ1-5; possible D gene TRBD1, 6 bases. Germline V lookup: CDR1 SEHNR, CDR2 FQNEAQ (reference sequence). This CDR3 region has 14 residues. V was cut by 1 base and J by 4 bases, with 8 bases left in between. The DNA of the CDR3 is TGTGCCAGCAGCTTAGAGGGGGAGAATCAGCCCCAGCATTTT. It encodes CASSLEGENQPQHF.

The V gene is TRBV14, the J gene TRBJ2-3; TRBD2 agrees at 9 bases. The V gene end was trimmed by 4 bases and the J gene end by 3 bases; junction bases not matched to a gene: 5. Germline V gene data show CDR1 as SGHDN and CDR2 as FVKESK. The CDR3 runs to 15 residues. CDR3 nucleotides: TGTGCCAGCAGCCCATTAGCGGGGGCTACAGATACGCAGTATTTT. This codes for CASSPLAGATDTQYF.

The V call is TRBV7-9, the J call TRBJ2-3; D unresolved. Germline CDR1 and CDR2: SEHNR and FQNEAQ (reference sequence). V was clipped by 2 bases and J by 4 bases, with 7 bases between them. This CDR3 has 13 amino acids. CDR3 residues: CASSLNFADTQYF. The CDR3 coding sequence is TGTGCCAGCAGCTTAAATTTCGCAGATACGCAGTATTTT.

This clonotype was detected many times. The chain has TRBV5-1 and TRBJ1-2, with 8 bases identical to TRBD1. CDR1 and CDR2 from the germline V gene are SGHRS and YFSETQ. The CDR3 loop spans 13 amino acids. The ends lost 3 bases at V and 4 bases at J; junction bases unmatched: 2. As DNA, the CDR3 is TGCGCCAGCAGCTCCAGGGGGCCCTATGGCTACACCTTC. Translated: CASSSRGPYGYTF.